The T cell receptor (beta chain) described here comes from a study of CD8 T cells in ankylosing spondylitis. Germline-derived CDR1 and CDR2 are KGHDR and SFDVKD. The CDR3 extends over 13 amino acids. Trimming removed 10 bases from V and 5 bases from J, with 13 bases in between. Each CDR3 protein is one row after TCRdb ran MiXCR on the 5' RACE reads. The sample carries 84,000 or so distinct CDR3 sequences, roughly 30% recorded once. This TCR derives from a male donor with ankylosing spondylitis or in good health (not recorded which). The material sequenced was blood, either unsorted or a sorted T cell fraction (not recorded which). V is TRBV24-1 and J is TRBJ2-2; D is undetermined. The CDR3 region is CATADGPTGELFF. CDR3 bases: TGTGCCACGGCGGACGGCCCTACCGGGGAGCTGTTTTTT.